This TCR beta chain was obtained from a study of CD8+CD57+ T cells in acquired aplastic anemia. Genomic DNA provided the template from which TCR beta VDJ and CDR3 profiles were obtained. TCRdb reanalysed the reads using MiXCR and keeps one entry per CDR3 protein. The sample holds fewer than 200,000 distinct CDR3 sequences, 50% to 75% seen once. This clonotype was observed at least ten times. This clonotype originated in a human donor in good health. Sequenced sample: sorted CD4+, CD8+, or CD8+CD57+ T cells (not recorded which) from PBMCs.

The CDR3 loop is CASSLSGTNYNEQFF. The CDR3 DNA is TGTGCCAGCAGCCTTAGCGGGACTAACTACAATGAGCAGTTCTTC. The chain links TRBV9 to TRBJ2-1; 8 nucleotides agree with TRBD2. CDR3 length: 15 residues. Unmatched junction bases numbered 6, after V lost 4 bases and J lost 3 bases. Germline values: CDR1 SGDLS, CDR2 YYNGEE.